The subject of this entry is one T cell receptor (beta chain). Its antigen specificity is not known. The record has no base qualities; no much larger clone is one base away. Whole blood was collected in K2EDTA tubes by collaborating institutions according to the institutions' own protocols. For TCRbeta analysis, collaborators shipped samples in one of three forms: frozen whole blood, isolated PBMCs, or DNA extracted from either of those sample types. TCRbeta CDR3 regions were amplified from genomic DNA using the immunoSEQ Assay, a bias-controlled multiplex PCR. Per the authors' processing: The number of nucleated cells in each sample was estimated from the amplification of reference gene primers within the assay. To quantify the absolute abundance of each unique TCRbeta CDR3 rearrangement, sequence reads were collapsed and filtered. For each sample, productive Simpson clonality was calculated as the square root of Simpson's diversity index across productive rearrangements. TCRdb's version of the immuneACCESS table is confined to in-frame rearrangements and falls short of the full clone set. An unresolved V gene accounts for under half of the shortfall where checked; the remainder is of unknown origin. V and J calls plus clone size are reproduced from that table; the DNA served to infer D and trimming. Here the sample has some 330,000 clones; 85% to 90% occur a single time. Approximately 4% of the sample goes to the ten largest clones.

The sample is drawn from a study of blood T cell repertoires in COVID-19 (dated by TCRdb to the early 2020s). Looking at the study overall: Samples covering the acute and convalescent phases of COVID-19 were provided by collaborators in the United States, Italy and Spain. Deeply sampled blood TCRbeta repertoires from subjects exposed to, actively infected with, or recovered from COVID-19 were included in the dataset. The samples were drawn from the first 160 participants of the ongoing ImmuneRACE study and from over 950 subjects provided by 6 global collaborators. The prospective study material was composed of cDNA or gDNA derived from T cells, B-cell-depleted T cells, or PBMCs. Nearly every sample came with metadata listing a de-identified subject ID, COVID-19 status, age in years and sex. The repertoires were made available in a free public database intended to serve as a resource for research on the immune response to SARS-CoV-2. Where available, HLA class I and class II types were obtained from metadata supplied by the sample provider rather than from assay-based typing.

General study outcomes and caveats: Clinical and demographic metadata were provided uncurated, with the amount varying by source and participant.

The sequenced sample consisted of peripheral blood. The clonotype originates from a woman aged 45 to 65 with active or convalescent COVID-19.

CDR3 sequence: CASSKNSLKETQYF. The nucleotides read TGTGCCAGCAGCAAAAACAGTCTAAAAGAGACCCAGTACTTC. The receptor chain draws on TRBV21-1 and TRBJ2-5; the DNA was not compared with TRBD1, the D call given in the table. TRBV21-1 is a listed pseudogene. Its CDR3 holds 14 amino acids, cysteine through phenylalanine. Only the CDR3 region is kept as DNA, spanning 42 bases read in frame from base 1.